This T cell receptor beta chain is drawn from a study of T cells in women clearing cervical HPV infection. The assay was immunoSEQ multiplex PCR, and TCRdb's table has in-frame clones only and misses some. The repertoire table contains under 45,000 clones. The CDR3 is 14 residues long. The V gene's germline CDR1 is SEHNR and CDR2 FQNEAQ (reference sequence). Trimming at V came to 7 bases and at J to 2 bases, leaving 7 bases not matched to a gene. Study findings and constraints: Repertoire richness, not evenness, was significantly elevated in CIN3+ cases versus controls.

With respect to this clone: Its target is not known. The missing CDR3 end, 3 residues past where the read stops, is filled in from the germline J gene.

The sequenced sample consisted of blood buffy coat. The V and J genes are TRBV7-9 and TRBJ2-5; 7 bases are a match to TRBD1. The TCR sequence derives from a woman aged 18 to 75 with a cervical HPV16 infection that either progressed to CIN3+ or cleared (not recorded which). The sequenced CDR3 bases are TGTGCCAGCACCTCGAGGGACAGACAAGAGACC. It translates to CASTSRDRQET. The full CDR3 sequence reads CASTSRDRQETQYF.